Following are 22 T cell receptor beta chains from one sample sequenced in a study of T cell responses to AZD1222 COVID-19 vaccine. Using immunoSEQ multiplex PCR, the repertoire was profiled, and TCRdb retains in-frame clones only, with some absent. The repertoire holds about 180,000 clones, roughly nine tenths seen once, with 2.5% to 3% in the top ten. The specimen was peripheral blood, collected on day 0 of AZD1222 vaccination. The receptors come from an adult in good health.

The CDR3, as DNA: TGTGCCAGCAGCTTGGGCAACAGGGGTGGGACTGAAGCTTTCTTT. It translates to CASSLGNRGGTEAFF. The chain recombines TRBV5-4 with TRBJ1-1, with 7 bases fitting TRBD1. There are 15 residues in the CDR3. Germline CDR1 SGHNT, CDR2 YYREEE (reference sequence). Trimming removed 0 bases from V and 5 bases from J; junction bases left unmatched: 7.

The rearrangement joins TRBV14 to TRBJ2-1, with D possibly being TRBD2 (6 bases). Germline V gene data show CDR1 as SGHDN and CDR2 as FVKESK. V gave up 1 base and J gave up 10 bases, with 20 bases separating them. CDR3 length: 16 residues. The CDR3 nucleotides are TGTGCCAGCAGCCAAGGAAGCGCATCGGGAGAGGGCGAGCAGTTCTTC. It is translated as CASSQGSASGEGEQFF.

This clone was picked up a small number of times. The chain links TRBV9 to TRBJ2-3; 12 bases fit TRBD2. The CDR3 is 16 residues long. CDR1 is SGDLS and CDR2 is YYNGEE in the germline V gene. V trimming: 0 bases; J trimming: 1 base; junction bases outside the gene matches: 0. The CDR3 protein is CASSVGLAGGTDTQYF. In nucleotides, the CDR3 is TGTGCCAGCAGCGTAGGACTAGCGGGAGGCACAGATACGCAGTATTTT.

V usage is TRBV19 and J usage is TRBJ1-1, with 12 bases identical to TRBD1. CDR1 LNHDA and CDR2 SQIVND come from the germline V gene (reference sequence). The CDR3 covers 14 residues. V shed 8 bases and J 7 bases; nucleotides not matched to a gene: 8. CDR3 sequence: CASVGQGAPFEAFF. The DNA of the CDR3 is TGTGCCAGTGTGGGACAGGGGGCTCCCTTTGAAGCTTTCTTT. Variable domain in full (rest from reference TRBV19 and TRBJ1-1): DGGITQSPKYLFRKEGQNVTLSCEQNLNHDAMYWYRQDPGQGLRLIYYSQIVNDFQKGDIAEGYSVSREKKESFPLTVTSAQKNPTAFYLCASVGQGAPFEAFFGQGTRLTVV.

This clone was detected only a few times. This chain links TRBV7-8 with TRBJ1-2, with TRBD1 as a possible D gene (5 bases). This CDR3 is built from 15 residues. Germline values: CDR1 SGHVS, CDR2 FQNEAQ. Between the trimmed V and J ends, which lost 7 bases and 4 bases, there was a span of 19 bases. CDR3 coding DNA: TGTGCCAGCACTCAACATCAGGGCCCGTCCTATGGCTACACCTTC. This sequence encodes CASTQHQGPSYGYTF.

The chain joins TRBV11-1 to TRBJ2-2; a weak D match, TRBD1 (6 bases). This CDR3 region has 16 residues. Germline CDR1 reads SGHAT; CDR2 reads FQDESV (reference sequence). Trimming removed 0 bases from V and 4 bases from J, with 12 bases in between. The CDR3 is CASSLAQGRATGELFF. The DNA for the CDR3 is TGTGCCAGCAGCTTAGCGCAGGGGAGAGCCACCGGGGAGCTGTTTTTT.

The CDR3 protein is CSASYGNAIYF. The CDR3 DNA is TGCAGTGCTAGTTACGGGAATGCCATATATTTT. The rearrangement joins TRBV20-1 to TRBJ1-3; D is uncertain. The CDR3 sequence is 11 residues long. Trimming stripped 3 bases from V and 11 bases from J, with 11 bases between. The germline gives CDR1 DFQATT, CDR2 SNEGSKA (reference sequence).

The chain couples TRBV5-1 to TRBJ2-2, with D perhaps assigned TRBD1 or TRBD2 (5 bases each). With 1 base removed from V and 5 bases from J, the gap between germline ends came to 12 bases. Germline CDR1 and CDR2: SGHRS and YFSETQ. The CDR3 is made up of 15 amino acids. The DNA for the CDR3 is TGCGCCAGCAGCTTGAGAGGGGAACGAACCGGGGAGCTGTTTTTT. This encodes CASSLRGERTGELFF.

V gene TRBV6-1 combines with J gene TRBJ1-2; no firm D call. Germline lookup yields CDR1 MNHNS and CDR2 SASEGT. The CDR3 sequence is 13 residues long. Between the trimmed V and J ends, which lost 3 bases and 2 bases, there was a span of 7 bases. The CDR3 protein is CASSEADNYGYTF. The CDR3 region has the DNA TGTGCCAGCAGTGAGGCGGACAACTATGGCTACACCTTC.

J is TRBJ2-5 and V is TRBV6-5; weak D call: TRBD2 (5 bases). Trimming stripped 7 bases from V and 1 base from J, with 16 bases between. The CDR3 has 15 residues. Germline V gene sequence: CDR1 MNHEY, CDR2 SVGAGI. Here the CDR3 reads CASTPSPGFQETQYF. The CDR3 DNA reads TGTGCCAGCACTCCATCCCCGGGATTCCAAGAGACCCAGTACTTC.

A few counts support this clone. The chain joins TRBV9 to TRBJ1-1, with D tentatively TRBD1 (6 bases). Germline CDR1 is SGDLS and CDR2 is YYNGEE. The CDR3 contains 15 residues. Trimming pared 0 bases from V and 6 bases from J, leaving 15 bases between. This chain's CDR3 is CASSVALMGAPEAFF. CDR3 nucleotides: TGTGCCAGCAGCGTAGCCCTAATGGGGGCCCCTGAAGCTTTCTTT.

The gene calls are TRBV7-8 and TRBJ1-1; unclear D gene. V was clipped by 4 bases and J by 0 bases, with 9 bases between them. The CDR3 length is 14 residues. The germline V gene encodes CDR1 SGHVS and CDR2 FQNEAQ. This CDR3 is CASSSRVLNTEAFF. For the CDR3, the DNA is TGTGCCAGCAGCTCCAGAGTACTGAACACTGAAGCTTTCTTT.

V usage is TRBV15 and J usage is TRBJ2-7; D remains unclear. Trimming cost V 1 base and J 0 bases, with 7 bases left between them. The germline V gene has CDR1 LNHNV and CDR2 YYDKDF (reference sequence). The length of the CDR3 is 14 residues. DNA for the CDR3: TGTGCCACCAGCAGAGCCACCAACTCCTACGAGCAGTACTTC. It translates to CATSRATNSYEQYF.

V usage is TRBV27 and J usage is TRBJ2-3, with 9 bases fitting TRBD1. The CDR3 has 15 amino acids. Germline V gene data show CDR1 as MNHEY and CDR2 as SMNVEV (reference sequence). Germline trimming cut 6 bases from V and 2 bases from J; bases unmatched to any gene: 6. CDR3 loop: CASRQQGALTDTQYF. The CDR3 coding sequence is TGTGCCAGCAGACAACAGGGGGCTCTCACAGATACGCAGTATTTT.

The CDR3, as DNA: TGTGCCAGCAGTTCGTACTCTAGCGGGAGCGCCTACGAGCAGTACTTC. Its protein product is CASSSYSSGSAYEQYF. This chain links TRBV27 with TRBJ2-7; 10 bases line up with TRBD2. CDR1 MNHEY and CDR2 SMNVEV come from the germline V gene (reference sequence). This CDR3 contains 16 residues. J was trimmed by 2 bases and V by 4 bases; bases with no gene match: 8.

J is TRBJ1-2 and V is TRBV14, with D tentatively TRBD1 (6 bases). The CDR3 length is 16 residues. CDR1 and CDR2 (germline): SGHDN, FVKESK. Trimming left V 0 bases short and J 4 bases short, with 15 bases between. CDR3 amino acids: CASSQDRGGQSYGYTF. CDR3 bases: TGTGCCAGCAGCCAAGATCGAGGGGGGCAGTCCTATGGCTACACCTTC.

This chain joins TRBV3-1 (or the pseudogene TRBV3-2) and TRBJ2-2; D is unclear. Trimming cost V 1 base and J 4 bases, with 7 bases left between them. Germline V CDR1 and CDR2: LGHDT, YNNKEL (reference sequence). This CDR3 is 14 amino acids long. CDR3 region: CASSQGASTGELFF. DNA for the CDR3: TGTGCCAGCAGCCAAGGGGCGTCCACCGGGGAGCTGTTTTTT.

In this sample, this clone turned up once. The V call is TRBV7-6, the J call TRBJ2-1; 7 nucleotides line up with TRBD2. Germline values: CDR1 SGHVS, CDR2 FNYEAQ. J lost 4 bases, V lost 1 base, and 10 bases had no gene match. The CDR3 loop spans 17 amino acids. In DNA, the CDR3 is TGTGCCAGCAGCTTAGTATCTTGGGGGAGGGCGTACAATGAGCAGTTCTTC. Amino acids: CASSLVSWGRAYNEQFF.

The J gene is TRBJ1-5, the V gene TRBV10-2, with no clear D. There are 14 residues in the CDR3. Germline assignment: CDR1 WSHSY and CDR2 SAAADI. V was clipped by 8 bases and J by 3 bases, with 14 bases between them. CDR3 bases: TGCGCCAGCGTAAGGGCATTCGACAATCAGCCCCAGCATTTT. Residues: CASVRAFDNQPQHF.

The chain has TRBV13 and TRBJ2-1, with D hard to call. Per germline, CDR1 PRHDT and CDR2 FYEKMQ (reference sequence). Trimming removed 5 bases at V and 10 bases at J, with 15 bases between. CDR3 size: 13 residues. The CDR3 region is CASSLILTTEQFF. The CDR3 DNA reads as TGTGCCAGCAGCCTTATCCTGACCACCGAGCAGTTCTTC.

CDR3: CASSLTRGGNQPQHF. The CDR3 region has the DNA TGTGCCAGCAGTTTGACCAGGGGGGGCAATCAGCCCCAGCATTTT. V is TRBV28 and J is TRBJ1-5; TRBD1 matches at 7 bases. The V gene's germline CDR1 is MDHEN and CDR2 SYDVKM. The CDR3 extends over 15 amino acids. The junction had 4 bases not matched to a gene; V was cut back by 3 bases and J by 2 bases.

V usage is TRBV30 and J usage is TRBJ2-7; TRBD1 matches at 10 bases. Per the germline V gene, CDR1 is GTSNPN and CDR2 is SVGIG (reference sequence). V shed 0 bases and J 2 bases; nucleotides not matched to a gene: 7. CDR3 length: 16 residues. CDR3 sequence: CAWSVRETGGPYEQYF. The CDR3 DNA follows: TGTGCCTGGAGTGTACGGGAGACAGGGGGCCCCTACGAGCAGTACTTC.